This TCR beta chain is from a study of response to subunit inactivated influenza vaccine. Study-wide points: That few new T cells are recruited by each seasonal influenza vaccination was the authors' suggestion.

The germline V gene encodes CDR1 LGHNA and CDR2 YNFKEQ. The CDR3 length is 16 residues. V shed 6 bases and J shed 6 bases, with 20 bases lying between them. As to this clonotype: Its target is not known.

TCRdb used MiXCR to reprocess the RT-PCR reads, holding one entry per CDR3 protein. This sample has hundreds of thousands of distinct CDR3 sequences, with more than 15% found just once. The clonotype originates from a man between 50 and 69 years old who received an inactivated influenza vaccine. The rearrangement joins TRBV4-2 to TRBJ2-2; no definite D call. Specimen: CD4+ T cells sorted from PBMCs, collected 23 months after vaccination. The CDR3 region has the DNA TGTGCCAGCAGGGTCCAGCCACCCCCTAACTCCGGGGAGCTGTTTTTT. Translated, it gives CASRVQPPPNSGELFF.